This T cell receptor (beta chain) came from a study of CD8 T cells in Susac syndrome. Sequencing of TCR beta was performed on blood CD8+ T cells and on blood CD4+ T cells. Through negative isolation, CD4+ and CD8+ T cells were obtained, while TEMRA cells were enriched using FACS. Random hexamers were used to reverse transcribe roughly 0.45 to 1 ug of RNA. Coverage of TCR beta CDR3 amplification by immunoSEQ multiplex PCR extended to 54 Vbeta and 13 Jbeta. Via MiXCR, TCRdb re-called the immunoSEQ multiplex PCR reads, giving one row per CDR3 protein. The data hold about 430,000 distinct CDR3 sequences, with more than 80% observed a single time. Germline V CDR1 and CDR2: MGHRA, YSYEKL. The CDR3 contains 16 residues. Trimming shortened V by 0 bases and J by 1 base, and 12 bases separated the two germline ends.

V and J are TRBV4-1 and TRBJ1-1, with a tentative D call TRBD1 (6 bases). The source of this sequence is a human donor with multiple sclerosis. The source material was CD8+ T cells from PBMCs. The CDR3, as DNA: TGCGCCAGCAGCCAAGAAGCGAGGGGGTCGAACACTGAAGCTTTCTTT. Its protein is CASSQEARGSNTEAFF.